This T cell receptor beta chain was captured in a study of T cell responses to AZD1222 COVID-19 vaccine (dated by TCRdb to about 2021). With regard to the full study: Because spike-specific TCR depth and breadth did not differ between the two schedules, AZD1222 recipients who got a second dose at roughly 4 weeks were pooled with those who got a second dose at roughly 12 weeks. Trial participants were enrolled into age subgroups of 18-55, 56-69 and 70-plus years, which contained roughly 150, 30 and 60 TCR-sequenced participants, respectively. TCR sequencing was performed for 233 trial participants, of whom about 200 were given two doses of AZD1222 and approximately 25 were given two doses of MenACWY control vaccine.

The time point label, as the study defines it: baseline before first vaccination. The vaccinee samples were drawn from two UK trials, COV001 and COV002, one of which was a single-blind randomized controlled phase 2/3 trial testing AZD1222 (ChAdOx1 nCoV-19) in healthy adults. For TCRbeta chain sequencing, PBMC samples were collected from trial participants at day 0 and at day 28 after the second dose. On this clone: Its target antigen remains unknown. No base-level quality is on record; no much larger clone is a single base apart.

The CDR3 regions of human TCRbeta chains were analyzed by immunosequencing. Regarding the original processing steps: Repertoire TCRs were matched against a reference library of SARS-CoV-2-specific TCRs generated with the MIRA antigen-specificity platform. Breadth meant the fraction of unique TCRs that were SARS-CoV-2-associated, whereas depth meant the fraction of total T cells that were SARS-CoV-2-associated. Using the MIRA data, every spike-specific TCR was mapped to the spike region that the TCR reacted to and assigned to either a CD4 or a CD8 class. Log10-transformed breadth and depth values were compared by one-way ANOVA with Sidak's multiple comparisons tests. TCRdb provides this immuneACCESS table in a form limited to in-frame rearrangements. Some clones are lacking; in checked studies, under half of them reflect an unresolved V gene, and why the rest are absent is not known. For V, J and clone size, that table is used; D and trimming come from the DNA. The table for this sample lists roughly 130,000 clones; around 90% of them were counted only once. The top ten constitute 5.5% of the sample.

The paper's findings and limits, for the study overall: CD4 TCRs associated with the vaccine covered the entire spike protein, and the dominant responses were in regions 160-218 and 743-854. Because no samples from the day 14 peak response were available, repertoires could be characterized only after the peak T cell response. Conclusions about previously exposed vaccinees are limited, since just five or six AZD1222 recipients were seropositive for SARS-CoV-2 at baseline. Spike-specific TCR breadth and depth rose significantly after two AZD1222 doses compared with day 0 and with MenACWY recipients. Reportedly, close to half of the unique spike-specific TCRs recognized epitopes lying outside the regions that are mutated in the B.1.351 and B.1.1.7 variants. Participants were mostly white British, with more females than males. The authors suggested clonal diversity may have been underestimated. The 56-69-year group was small, and its depth increase did not reach significance, likely because of low power.

The TCR comes from an adult in good health. Sequencing was performed on peripheral blood, taken on day 0 of AZD1222 vaccination.

CDR3 reads: CATQKGGGGETQYF. The DNA is as follows: TGTGCCACCCAGAAAGGGGGGGGCGGAGAGACCCAGTACTTC. The sequence is built from TRBV24-1 and TRBJ2-5; 7 matching bases give a weak D call of TRBD2. CDR1 KGHDR and CDR2 SFDVKD were looked up in the germline V gene. Trimming at the junction amounts to 9 bases on V and 4 bases on J, and the germline ends lie 17 bases apart. Inclusive of the bounding cysteine and phenylalanine, the CDR3 is 14 residues long. Only the CDR3 portion is preserved as DNA: 42 bases, with reading frame beginning at the first base.